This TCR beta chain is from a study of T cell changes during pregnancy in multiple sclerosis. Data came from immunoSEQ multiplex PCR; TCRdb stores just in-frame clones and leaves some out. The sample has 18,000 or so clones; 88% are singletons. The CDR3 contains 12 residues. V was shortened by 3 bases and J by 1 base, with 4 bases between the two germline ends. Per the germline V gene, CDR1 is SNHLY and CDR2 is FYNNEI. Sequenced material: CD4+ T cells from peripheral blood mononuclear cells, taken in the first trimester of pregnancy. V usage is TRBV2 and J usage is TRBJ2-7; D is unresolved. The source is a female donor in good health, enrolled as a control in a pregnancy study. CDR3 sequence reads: CASSDRSYEQYF. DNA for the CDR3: TGTGCCAGCAGTGACAGGTCCTACGAGCAGTACTTC.